The 18 T cell receptor beta chains below come from one sample, sequenced in a study of T cell responses to AZD1222 COVID-19 vaccine. Profiling relied on immunoSEQ multiplex PCR, and the TCRdb table lists in-frame clones only, not all of them. The profile shows 130,000 or so clones, just over 90% of them singletons. The material was peripheral blood, obtained on day 0 of AZD1222 vaccination. The receptors were gathered from an adult in good health.

This clone was counted a single time. The chain is built from TRBV3-1 (or the pseudogene TRBV3-2) and TRBJ2-7; TRBD2 aligns across 9 bases. The length of the CDR3 is 15 residues. The J segment lost 2 bases and the V segment lost 1 base, leaving 3 bases of the junction unmatched. CDR1 and CDR2 (germline): LGHDT, YNNKEL (reference sequence). DNA of the CDR3: TGTGCCAGCAGCCAAGTTCCTAGCGGGGCCTACGAGCAGTACTTC. It is translated as CASSQVPSGAYEQYF.

The chain links TRBV7-2 to TRBJ2-3; D unclear. From germline, CDR1 is SGHTA and CDR2 FQGNSA. The CDR3 spans 12 residues. Trimming shortened V by 3 bases and J by 1 base, and 2 bases separated the two germline ends. The CDR3: CASSFRTDTQYF. In DNA, the CDR3 is TGTGCCAGCAGCTTCCGCACAGATACGCAGTATTTT.

The chain carries TRBV5-5 and TRBJ2-3; tentatively, D is TRBD2 (6 bases). CDR1 is SGHKS, CDR2 YYEKEE, per germline (reference sequence). The CDR3 contains 15 residues. V was shortened by 2 bases and J by 0 bases, with 10 bases between the two germline ends. The DNA for the CDR3 is TGTGCCAGCAGCTTTTTGGGGGGAAGCACAGATACGCAGTATTTT. As protein: CASSFLGGSTDTQYF.

V is TRBV20-1 and J is TRBJ1-5, with no clear D. V was pared by 5 bases and J by 9 bases, with 8 bases between. This CDR3 spans 10 amino acids. Per germline, CDR1 DFQATT and CDR2 SNEGSKA (reference sequence). The CDR3 bases are TGCAGTGCTGGCTCGGGGCCCCAGCATTTT. It yields the protein CSAGSGPQHF.

The CDR3 nucleotides are TGTGCCAGCAGCTTAGTTGGACCGGGGGGCTACGAGCAGTACTTC. Translation: CASSLVGPGGYEQYF. J is TRBJ2-7 and V is TRBV7-2; 7 bases map to TRBD2. CDR3 size: 15 residues. Germline CDR1 is SGHTA and CDR2 is FQGNSA. Germline trimming cut 1 base from V and 3 bases from J; bases unmatched to any gene: 6.

V gene TRBV5-8 combines with J gene TRBJ2-3; D is possibly TRBD2 (5 bases). This CDR3 comprises 14 residues. Germline V gene data show CDR1 as SGHTS and CDR2 as YDEGEE. V shed 4 bases and J shed 2 bases, with 11 bases lying between them. CDR3 nucleotides: TGTGCCAGCAGCCGGAGCGGAGCCACAGATACGCAGTATTTT. This gives the protein CASSRSGATDTQYF.

This chain uses TRBV29-1 with TRBJ1-1; 7 bases are a match to TRBD1. Germline assignment: CDR1 SQVTM and CDR2 ANQGSEA. The CDR3 covers 13 residues. Unmatched junction bases numbered 11, after V lost 6 bases and J lost 7 bases. The CDR3 region is CSVNRDSGGEAFF. The CDR3 DNA reads TGCAGCGTGAACCGGGACAGCGGCGGTGAAGCTTTCTTT.

V and J are TRBV7-2 and TRBJ1-1; D is uncertain. V was cut by 0 bases and J by 2 bases, with 7 bases left in between. The CDR3 covers 14 residues. Germline CDR1 reads SGHTA; CDR2 reads FQGNSA. Here the CDR3 reads CASSLAWGNTEAFF. CDR3 DNA sequence: TGTGCCAGCAGCTTAGCTTGGGGAAACACTGAAGCTTTCTTT. Filled out from reference TRBV7-2 and TRBJ1-1, the complete variable domain reads GAGVSQSPSNKVTEKGKDVELRCDPISGHTALYWYRQSLGQGLEFLIYFQGNSAPDKSGLPSDRFSAERTGGSVSTLTIQRTQQEDSAVYLCASSLAWGNTEAFFGQGTRLTVV.

The gene calls are TRBV27 and TRBJ2-7, with D uncertain. In germline, CDR1 is MNHEY, CDR2 SMNVEV (reference sequence). Deletions cut 5 bases from V and 9 bases from J, with 17 bases between. The CDR3 consists of 13 residues. The chain's CDR3 is CASSRNRGFAQYF. The DNA for the CDR3 is TGTGCCAGCAGTCGCAACCGTGGGTTTGCGCAGTACTTC.

This rearrangement joins TRBV6-5 to TRBJ2-7; 14 positions agree with TRBD2. The CDR3 consists of 13 residues. J was trimmed by 12 bases and V by 5 bases; bases with no gene match: 6. The germline V gene encodes CDR1 MNHEY and CDR2 SVGAGI. The CDR3: CASSRGLAGVLYF. The CDR3 DNA sequence: TGTGCCAGCAGTCGGGGACTAGCGGGAGTCCTGTACTTC.

This chain links TRBV25-1 with TRBJ2-5, with D perhaps matching TRBD1 or TRBD2 (5 bases each). CDR1 and CDR2 from the germline V gene are MGHDK and SYGVNS. The CDR3 spans 13 residues. The V end lost 10 bases, the J end lost 0 bases, and 12 bases lay between the germline ends. The CDR3 sequence is CATSGGYQETQYF. For the CDR3, the DNA is TGTGCCACCTCTGGGGGATACCAAGAGACCCAGTACTTC.

The J gene is TRBJ1-1, the V gene TRBV11-2; possible D gene TRBD1, 5 bases. Germline assignment: CDR1 SGHAT and CDR2 FQNNGV. Trimming removed 4 bases at V and 2 bases at J, with 17 bases between. The CDR3 spans 16 residues. In DNA form, the CDR3 reads TGTGCCAGCAGCTACCCATCAGGGAGCCTCAACACTGAAGCTTTCTTT. It translates to CASSYPSGSLNTEAFF.

The chain is built from TRBV18 and TRBJ2-1; D might be TRBD2 (5 bases). Germline V gives CDR1 KGHSH, CDR2 LQKENI. Trimming stripped 2 bases from V and 8 bases from J, with 16 bases between. This CDR3 comprises 15 residues. The CDR3 bases are TGTGCCAGCTCACCAAACCGGGGAAGTTTGGATGAGCAGTTCTTC. The encoded protein is CASSPNRGSLDEQFF.

This clone has more than one count but fewer than ten. The chain uses TRBV6-5 and TRBJ2-7; unclear D gene. V shed 7 bases and J shed 0 bases, with 4 bases lying between them. The germline gives CDR1 MNHEY, CDR2 SVGAGI. This CDR3 is built from 11 residues. In DNA form, the CDR3 reads TGTGCCAGCAAAGGCTCCTACGAGCAGTACTTC. Its translation: CASKGSYEQYF.

The rearrangement joins TRBV27 to TRBJ2-1; 12 nucleotides agree with TRBD2. CDR3 length: 14 amino acids. The trim removed 7 bases at V and 9 bases at J, leaving 7 bases unmatched. Germline assignment: CDR1 MNHEY and CDR2 SMNVEV (reference sequence). The CDR3 sequence: CASTVTSGRTEQFF. The CDR3 DNA is TGTGCCAGCACCGTGACTAGCGGGAGAACTGAGCAGTTCTTC.

The chain recombines TRBV19 with TRBJ1-1; no clear D. Germline CDR1 and CDR2: LNHDA and SQIVND (reference sequence). The CDR3 is made up of 14 amino acids. Trimming removed 5 bases at V and 0 bases at J, with 10 bases between. The CDR3 reads CASSVAGLNTEAFF. For the CDR3, the DNA is TGTGCCAGTAGTGTTGCCGGATTGAACACTGAAGCTTTCTTT.

Regarding this clone: An end of the junction does not agree with germline; a read error may underlie this. The chain has TRBV18 and TRBJ1-1; no reliable D call. Germline V gives CDR1 KGHSH, CDR2 LQKENI. The CDR3 has 14 residues. This CDR3 reads CASLPGWGNTEAFF. In nucleotides, the CDR3 is TGTGCCAGCTTACCAGGTTGGGGGAACACTGAAGCTTTCTTT.

This rearrangement joins TRBV7-2 to TRBJ2-7; 7 positions match TRBD1. In germline, CDR1 is SGHTA, CDR2 FQGNSA. The CDR3 extends over 13 amino acids. With V trimmed by 5 bases and J by 7 bases, 8 bases remained unmatched. CDR3: CASSPWTGGEQYF. Written as DNA, the CDR3 is TGTGCCAGCAGCCCATGGACAGGTGGGGAGCAGTACTTC.